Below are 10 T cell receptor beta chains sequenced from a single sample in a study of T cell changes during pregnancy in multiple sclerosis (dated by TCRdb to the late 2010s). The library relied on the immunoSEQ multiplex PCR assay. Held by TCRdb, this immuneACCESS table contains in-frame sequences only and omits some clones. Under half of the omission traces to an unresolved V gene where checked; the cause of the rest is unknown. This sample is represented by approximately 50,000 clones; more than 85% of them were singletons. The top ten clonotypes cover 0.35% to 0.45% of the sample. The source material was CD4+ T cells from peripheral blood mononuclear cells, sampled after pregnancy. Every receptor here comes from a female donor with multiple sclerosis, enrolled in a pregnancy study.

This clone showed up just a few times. CDR3 protein: CASSLVSSSEAFF. Written as DNA, the CDR3 is TGTGCCAGCAGCTTGGTCTCTTCTTCTGAAGCTTTCTTT. V usage is TRBV5-4 and J usage is TRBJ1-1; no clear D gene. The V end lost 0 bases, the J end lost 6 bases, and 9 bases lay between the germline ends. The CDR3 sequence is 13 residues long. CDR1 and CDR2 (germline): SGHNT, YYREEE (reference sequence).

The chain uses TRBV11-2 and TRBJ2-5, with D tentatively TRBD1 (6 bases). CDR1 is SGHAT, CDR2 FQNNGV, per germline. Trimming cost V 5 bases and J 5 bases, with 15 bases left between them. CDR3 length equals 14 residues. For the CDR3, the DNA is TGTGCCAGCAGCAGACTGACAGGACGGGAGACCCAGTACTTC. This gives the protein CASSRLTGRETQYF.

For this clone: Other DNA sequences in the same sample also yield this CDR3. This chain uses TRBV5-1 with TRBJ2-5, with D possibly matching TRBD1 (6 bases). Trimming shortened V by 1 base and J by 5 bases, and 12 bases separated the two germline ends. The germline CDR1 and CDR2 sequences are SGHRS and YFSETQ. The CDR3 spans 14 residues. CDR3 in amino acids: CASSLTGRGETQYF. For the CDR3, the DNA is TGCGCCAGCAGCTTGACAGGGAGAGGGGAGACCCAGTACTTC.

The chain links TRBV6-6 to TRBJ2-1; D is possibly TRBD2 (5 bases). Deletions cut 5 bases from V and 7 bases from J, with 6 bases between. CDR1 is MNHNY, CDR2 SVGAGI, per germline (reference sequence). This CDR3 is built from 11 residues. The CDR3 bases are TGTGCCAGCAGTACGGGGAATGAGCAGTTCTTC. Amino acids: CASSTGNEQFF.

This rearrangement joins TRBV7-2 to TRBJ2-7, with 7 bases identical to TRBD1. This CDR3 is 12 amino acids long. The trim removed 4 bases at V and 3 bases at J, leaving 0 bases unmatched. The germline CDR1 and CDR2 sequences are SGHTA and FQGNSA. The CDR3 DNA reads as TGTGCCAGCAGCTGGGACAGCTACGAGCAGTACTTC. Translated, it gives CASSWDSYEQYF.

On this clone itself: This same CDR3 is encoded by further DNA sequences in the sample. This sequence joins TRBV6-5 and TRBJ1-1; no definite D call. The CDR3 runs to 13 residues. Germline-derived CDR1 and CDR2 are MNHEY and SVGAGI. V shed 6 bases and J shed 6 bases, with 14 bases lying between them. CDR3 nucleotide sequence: TGTGCCAGCAGGCCCTATCACTATCCTGAAGCTTTCTTT. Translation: CASRPYHYPEAFF.

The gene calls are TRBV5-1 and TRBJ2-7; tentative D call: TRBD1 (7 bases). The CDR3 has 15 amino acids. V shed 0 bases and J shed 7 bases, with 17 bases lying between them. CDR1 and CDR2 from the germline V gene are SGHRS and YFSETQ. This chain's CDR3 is CASSLDGQGGREQYF. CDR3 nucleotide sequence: TGCGCCAGCAGCTTGGACGGCCAGGGGGGTAGGGAGCAGTACTTC.

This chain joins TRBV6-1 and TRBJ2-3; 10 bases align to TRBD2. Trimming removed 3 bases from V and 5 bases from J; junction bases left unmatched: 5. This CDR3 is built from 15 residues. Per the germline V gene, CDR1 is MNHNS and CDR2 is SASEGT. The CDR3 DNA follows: TGTGCCAGCAGTGAGACTAGCGGGTACCTAGATACGCAGTATTTT. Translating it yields CASSETSGYLDTQYF.

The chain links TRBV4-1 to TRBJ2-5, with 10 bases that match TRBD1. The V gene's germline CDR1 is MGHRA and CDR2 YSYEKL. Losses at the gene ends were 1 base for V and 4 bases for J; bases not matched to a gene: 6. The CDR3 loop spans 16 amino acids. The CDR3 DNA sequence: TGCGCCAGCAGCCAAGGGGGACAGGGGAGGGGAGAGACCCAGTACTTC. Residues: CASSQGGQGRGETQYF.

CDR3 bases: TGTGCCTCTAAGACTAGCGGTCGAAACACCGGGGAGCTGTTTTTT. It is translated as CASKTSGRNTGELFF. V gene TRBV30 combines with J gene TRBJ2-2; 9 bases align to TRBD2. Trimming cost V 7 bases and J 2 bases; bases outside gene matches: 8. This CDR3 has 15 residues. CDR1 is GTSNPN and CDR2 is SVGIG in the germline V gene (reference sequence).